This T cell receptor beta chain was documented in a study of cytomegalovirus exposure and HLA in healthy donors. The wider study: Samples from HLA-typed donors yielded approximately 80 million unique TCRs in an early data release. Study-level results: HLA-A and HLA-B allele assignments for most subjects were reportedly predicted accurately using TCR beta sequences.

With 6 bases clipped from V and 0 bases from J, the junction kept 11 bases outside the gene matches. Germline CDR1 is SNHLY and CDR2 is FYNNEI. The CDR3 is 17 residues long. PCR involved 60 Vbeta and 13 Jbeta primers. This table comes from immunoSEQ multiplex PCR, and its TCRdb copy is limited to in-frame clones, with some not included. The sample yields some 130,000 clones, around four fifths seen once. A remark on this clone: Antigen: not known.

The V call is TRBV2, the J call TRBJ1-1; 9 bases are a match to TRBD1. The specimen was PBMCs. This receptor was obtained from a man aged 40-55 years in good health and CMV-seronegative. This CDR3 is CASRPGQGRGLNTEAFF. DNA of the CDR3: TGTGCCAGCAGGCCGGGACAGGGACGTGGGCTGAACACTGAAGCTTTCTTT.